Listed here are 14 T cell receptor beta chains from one sample, sequenced in a study of blood T cell repertoires in COVID-19. Clones were read by immunoSEQ multiplex PCR, and TCRdb kept only the in-frame ones, dropping some. The sample comprises over 200,000 clones, roughly 86% of which are singletons, and roughly 9.8% rests with the top ten. Sequencing was carried out using peripheral blood. These receptors were taken from a man aged 40-49 years who had recovered from COVID-19.

This chain connects TRBV5-4 to TRBJ2-1; D uncertain. V was shortened by 9 bases and J by 7 bases, with 20 bases between the two germline ends. CDR1 and CDR2 from the germline V gene are SGHNT and YYREEE (reference sequence). The CDR3 loop spans 14 amino acids. This chain's CDR3 is CAISGQQLVNEQFF. As DNA, the CDR3 is TGTGCCATCTCAGGTCAGCAGTTGGTGAATGAGCAGTTCTTC.

The V gene is TRBV7-2, the J gene TRBJ2-2; 7 positions match TRBD1. V lost 4 bases to trimming and J lost 4 bases; unmatched junction nucleotides: 3. The CDR3 has 14 residues. The germline V gene encodes CDR1 SGHTA and CDR2 FQGNSA. The CDR3 reads CASSSGQITGELFF. In DNA, the CDR3 is TGTGCCAGCAGCTCGGGACAGATCACCGGGGAGCTGTTTTTT.

This chain uses TRBV5-1 with TRBJ1-2; 8 bases are a match to TRBD1. Per the germline V gene, CDR1 is SGHRS and CDR2 is YFSETQ. CDR3 length: 15 amino acids. The V and J ends lost 0 bases and 3 bases, in that order; junction bases with no gene match: 4. CDR3 residues: CASSLGQGADYGYTF. The DNA of the CDR3 is TGCGCCAGCAGCTTGGGCCAGGGGGCTGACTATGGCTACACCTTC.

In this sample, this clone turned up once. The chain combines TRBV7-6 with TRBJ2-1, with TRBD2 matching over 10 bases. This CDR3 contains 15 residues. CDR1 and CDR2 from the germline V gene are SGHVS and FNYEAQ. V gave up 2 bases and J gave up 6 bases; unmatched junction bases: 4. CDR3 DNA: TGTGCCAGCAGCTTAAAAACTAGCGGGGTCAATGAGCAGTTCTTC. As protein: CASSLKTSGVNEQFF.

The table lists this clone with a count of one. This chain connects TRBV6-6 to TRBJ2-7; 9 bases align to TRBD2. Unmatched junction bases numbered 10, after V lost 5 bases and J lost 2 bases. Germline V gene sequence: CDR1 MNHNY, CDR2 SVGAGI (reference sequence). The length of the CDR3 is 16 residues. In DNA form, the CDR3 reads TGTGCCAGCAGTATCGGGACTAGCCAACACCCCTACGAGCAGTACTTC. Protein: CASSIGTSQHPYEQYF.

The V call is TRBV5-6, the J call TRBJ1-1; D remains ambiguous. The germline CDR1 and CDR2 sequences are SGHDT and YYEEEE. Between the trimmed V and J ends, which lost 0 bases and 4 bases, there was a span of 10 bases. This CDR3 spans 14 amino acids. CDR3 sequence reads: CASSLAGVRTEAFF. The CDR3 DNA reads TGTGCCAGCAGCTTGGCCGGGGTTCGCACTGAAGCTTTCTTT.

This clone was observed a handful of times. The CDR3 is CASANSGAYNEQFF. DNA for the CDR3: TGCGCCAGCGCAAACTCCGGGGCCTACAATGAGCAGTTCTTC. The V call is TRBV5-1, the J call TRBJ2-1, with TRBD2 as a possible D gene (5 bases). Germline-derived CDR1 and CDR2 are SGHRS and YFSETQ. V lost 7 bases and J 2 bases, leaving 13 bases between the germline ends. The CDR3 consists of 14 residues.

The chain has TRBV5-1 and TRBJ2-1, with D tentatively TRBD2 (5 bases). CDR1 SGHRS and CDR2 YFSETQ come from the germline V gene. V shed 0 bases and J shed 4 bases, with 11 bases lying between them. This CDR3 spans 15 amino acids. Written as DNA, the CDR3 is TGCGCCAGCAGCTTGGAAGCGGACTTATACAATGAGCAGTTCTTC. Translation: CASSLEADLYNEQFF.

This rearrangement joins TRBV9 to TRBJ2-2; D perhaps matches TRBD2 (5 bases). In germline, CDR1 is SGDLS, CDR2 YYNGEE. This CDR3 spans 15 amino acids. V was shortened by 2 bases and J by 0 bases, with 8 bases between the two germline ends. CDR3 nucleotides: TGTGCCAGCAGCGTGACGACTACGAACACCGGGGAGCTGTTTTTT. It specifies CASSVTTTNTGELFF. Supplemented by reference TRBV9 and TRBJ2-2, the full variable domain reads DSGVTQTPKHLITATGQRVTLRCSPRSGDLSVYWYQQSLDQGLQFLIQYYNGEERAKGNILERFSAQQFPDLHSELNLSSLELGDSALYFCASSVTTTNTGELFFGEGSRLTVL.

This clone was detected a few times. This chain joins TRBV4-3 and TRBJ1-5, with a tentative D call TRBD1 (5 bases). Germline V gene lookup returns CDR1 LGHNA and CDR2 YSLEER. V was cut by 4 bases and J by 6 bases, with 13 bases left in between. The CDR3 extends over 14 amino acids. The CDR3 nucleotides are TGCGCCAGCAGCCCGTACGTCAGGGTTCAGCCCCAGCATTTT. This gives the protein CASSPYVRVQPQHF.

This chain connects TRBV7-9 to TRBJ2-1; 7 nucleotides agree with TRBD2. V dropped 5 bases and J dropped 4; count of bases not matched to a gene: 11. Germline CDR1 is SEHNR and CDR2 is FQNEAQ (reference sequence). There are 16 residues in the CDR3. CDR3 sequence: CASSPGGVGGYNEQFF. CDR3 coding DNA: TGTGCCAGCAGCCCGGGCGGGGTCGGGGGGTACAATGAGCAGTTCTTC.

This sequence joins TRBV4-3 and TRBJ1-2; TRBD1 matches at 12 bases. CDR1 LGHNA and CDR2 YSLEER come from the germline V gene. V was pared by 4 bases and J by 0 bases, with 9 bases of the junction left unmatched. The CDR3 extends over 18 amino acids. The CDR3 is CASSPEPGQGAANYGYTF. CDR3 bases: TGCGCCAGCAGCCCTGAACCGGGACAGGGGGCTGCTAACTATGGCTACACCTTC.

CDR3 DNA sequence: TGTGCCAGCAGGGCTGCGGGAGTAACCGGGGAGCTGTTTTTT. This sequence encodes CASRAAGVTGELFF. The gene calls are TRBV2 and TRBJ2-2; 7 positions match TRBD2. CDR1 and CDR2 from the germline V gene are SNHLY and FYNNEI. The CDR3 sequence is 14 residues long. After removal of 6 bases from V and 5 bases from J, the junction contained 6 bases not matched to a gene.

The CDR3 bases are TGTGCCAGCAGCTCCGGCGCGGGGGAGACCCAGTACTTC. Its translation is CASSSGAGETQYF. The chain employs TRBV7-2 and TRBJ2-5; weak D call: TRBD2 (6 bases). The CDR3 is 13 residues long. Trimming removed 4 bases from V and 5 bases from J, with 11 bases in between. Germline V gene data show CDR1 as SGHTA and CDR2 as FQGNSA.